Presented here are 27 T cell receptor beta chains from one specimen sequenced in a study of metastatic and nonmetastatic thyroid tumors. Not a single patient had been given any form of treatment at any point before undergoing thyroid surgery. TCRdb redid the clone calls on the PCR reads using MiXCR. The top ten clones hold approximately 3.1% of a sample with some 54,000 clones, under 20% of them seen once. Material: blood. Every receptor here comes from a female donor with papillary thyroid cancer or a benign thyroid nodule (not recorded which). Some clones in this sample may be carry-over from other donors' samples.

The table lists this clone with many counts. The rearrangement links TRBV9 to TRBJ2-6, with 7 nucleotides matching TRBD2. The CDR3 has 13 residues. The V segment lost 4 bases and the J segment 10 bases; nucleotides outside the gene matches: 5. Germline CDR1 reads SGDLS; CDR2 reads YYNGEE. The CDR3 region is CASSSGERNVLTF. CDR3 DNA: TGTGCCAGCAGCAGCGGGGAGAGAAACGTCCTGACTTTC.

This clone was counted ten times or more. The rearrangement joins TRBV9 to TRBJ2-2; 7 bases align to TRBD1. Germline assignment: CDR1 SGDLS and CDR2 YYNGEE. The trim removed 5 bases at V and 3 bases at J, leaving 4 bases unmatched. The CDR3 consists of 14 residues. The CDR3 is CASSGQVHTGELFF. CDR3 in DNA: TGTGCCAGCAGTGGACAGGTCCACACCGGGGAGCTGTTTTTT.

A note on this clone: One base away lies a much larger clone, so this may be a sequencing read error. The rearrangement links TRBV5-6 to TRBJ2-7, with TRBD2 identical over 13 bases. The V gene's germline CDR1 is SGHDT and CDR2 YYEEEE. This CDR3 is built from 19 residues. DNA of the CDR3: TGTGTCAGCAGCGCCCTGACTAGCGGGAGGACCTTGAGCTCCTACGAGCAGTACTTC. It specifies CVSSALTSGRTLSSYEQYF.

This clone appeared a few times. One junction end does not reproduce the germline sequence, and a read error may be involved. The CDR3 bases are TGTGTCAGCAGGAACGGGATAGTCGATGAGCAGTTCTTC. It yields the protein CVSRNGIVDEQFF. This chain uses TRBV28 with TRBJ2-1, with D possibly TRBD2 on 5 matching bases. This CDR3 spans 13 amino acids. CDR1 is MDHEN and CDR2 is SYDVKM in the germline V gene.

Regarding this clone: A much larger clone lies a single base off, so this may be a read error. Additional DNA sequences in this sample encode the identical CDR3. The gene calls are TRBV7-9 and TRBJ1-4; TRBD1 might be the D (5 bases). CDR1 and CDR2 from the germline V gene are SEHNR and FQNEAQ (reference sequence). The CDR3 is 15 amino acids. In nucleotides, the CDR3 is TGTGCAAGCAGCCCCGCGCGGGGGGCTAATGAAAAACTGTTTTTT. Translation: CASSPARGANEKLFF.

This rearrangement joins TRBV27 to TRBJ2-2; D remains unclear. V gave up 3 bases and J gave up 6 bases, with 14 bases separating them. This CDR3 has 15 residues. Germline CDR1 reads MNHEY; CDR2 reads SMNVEV (reference sequence). The CDR3 loop reads CASSLRLPNAGELFF. CDR3 coding DNA: TGTGCCAGCAGTTTGCGGCTCCCTAACGCCGGGGAGCTGTTTTTT.

This clone was counted many times. The CDR3 reads CASSPNGASGYNEQFF. CDR3 DNA: TGCGCCAGCAGCCCCAATGGCGCTAGCGGATACAATGAGCAGTTCTTC. The J gene is TRBJ2-1, the V gene TRBV4-1; TRBD2 agrees at 7 bases. Trimming took 4 bases from V and 4 from J; bases not matched to a gene: 10. Per the germline V gene, CDR1 is MGHRA and CDR2 is YSYEKL. The CDR3 consists of 16 residues.

This clone was found many times. The chain has TRBV6-2 or TRBV6-3 and TRBJ2-7; 9 bases match TRBD1. Unmatched junction bases numbered 11, after V lost 2 bases and J lost 3 bases. The CDR3 is 17 residues long. Germline V gene lookup returns CDR1 MNHEY and CDR2 SVGEGT. The CDR3 DNA is TGTGCCAGCAGTTACCGGAGGACAGGGGATGTGGGCTACGAGCAGTACTTC. Its translation is CASSYRRTGDVGYEQYF.

The chain couples TRBV24-1 to TRBJ1-1, with D perhaps matching TRBD1 (5 bases). This CDR3 is built from 15 residues. Germline V gene sequence: CDR1 KGHDR, CDR2 SFDVKD. The V and J ends lost 2 bases and 1 base respectively, with 10 bases between them. The CDR3 DNA reads as TGTGCCACCAGTGATTCAGGGTGGGGGAACACTGAAGCTTTCTTT. This codes for CATSDSGWGNTEAFF.

This clone was counted many times. The chain carries TRBV6-2 or TRBV6-3 and TRBJ1-5; the D gene is possibly TRBD1 (5 bases). The length of the CDR3 is 15 residues. Germline V gene data show CDR1 as MNHEY and CDR2 as SVGEGT. Trimming removed 6 bases from V and 1 base from J, with 13 bases in between. CDR3 nucleotides: TGTGCCAGCAGCCGCCGGGACGGAAGCAATCAGCCCCAGCATTTT. Translating it yields CASSRRDGSNQPQHF.

This clone was recorded many times. The genes are TRBV20-1 and TRBJ2-3; 7 positions match TRBD2. Germline CDR1 is DFQATT and CDR2 is SNEGSKA (reference sequence). V was pared by 3 bases and J by 10 bases, with 19 bases of the junction left unmatched. The CDR3 spans 16 residues. CDR3 region: CSASPLAGQESRSQYF. In DNA, the CDR3 is TGCAGTGCTAGCCCTTTAGCGGGCCAGGAATCCAGATCGCAGTATTTT.

The chain employs TRBV6-1 and TRBJ2-7; 9 positions match TRBD1. In germline, CDR1 is MNHNS, CDR2 SASEGT. The CDR3 is 13 amino acids. Trimming removed 5 bases from V and 5 bases from J; junction bases left unmatched: 4. CDR3 in amino acids: CASSPGTGHEQYF. DNA for the CDR3: TGTGCCAGCAGTCCAGGGACAGGGCACGAGCAGTACTTC.

This clone was detected ten times or more. The chain is built from TRBV7-8 and TRBJ2-5, with a tentative D call TRBD2 (6 bases). The germline gives CDR1 SGHVS, CDR2 FQNEAQ. This CDR3 is built from 16 residues. V lost 3 bases to trimming and J lost 1 base, with 15 bases between them. CDR3 region: CASSFTGPGVQETQYF. The CDR3 DNA reads TGTGCCAGCAGCTTTACTGGACCGGGGGTCCAAGAGACCCAGTACTTC.

Ten or more counts support this clone. The genes are TRBV10-3 and TRBJ1-1; 8 nucleotides match TRBD1. This CDR3 is built from 12 residues. The germline gives CDR1 ENHRY, CDR2 SYGVKD. V shed 6 bases and J 3 bases; nucleotides not matched to a gene: 0. The CDR3 here is CAIRDRDTEAFF. CDR3 sequence (DNA): TGTGCCATCAGGGACAGGGACACTGAAGCTTTCTTT.

The chain has TRBV28 and TRBJ2-7; the match to TRBD1 covers 8 bases. The ends lost 4 bases at V and 2 bases at J; junction bases unmatched: 7. Germline V gene data show CDR1 as MDHEN and CDR2 as SYDVKM. This CDR3 comprises 15 residues. The CDR3 reads CASSSSGGAPYEQYF. CDR3 nucleotides: TGTGCCAGCAGTTCCTCAGGGGGCGCTCCCTACGAGCAGTACTTC.

This clone has at least ten counts. This chain uses TRBV7-9 with TRBJ2-7, with 7 bases fitting TRBD1. CDR3 length equals 13 residues. Germline V gene sequence: CDR1 SEHNR, CDR2 FQNEAQ (reference sequence). Trimming removed 5 bases from V and 5 bases from J; junction bases left unmatched: 6. The CDR3 region is CASSPDRVNEQYF. In nucleotides, the CDR3 is TGTGCCAGCAGCCCCGACAGGGTGAACGAGCAGTACTTC.

This clone has a count of ten or more. J is TRBJ2-6 and V is TRBV28; D is ambiguous. V was pared by 4 bases and J by 0 bases, with 13 bases between. In germline, CDR1 is MDHEN, CDR2 SYDVKM. The CDR3 is made up of 17 amino acids. Written as DNA, the CDR3 is TGTGCCAGCAGTTGGGCAGCAATCCCCTCTGGGGCCAACGTCCTGACTTTC. Protein sequence: CASSWAAIPSGANVLTF.

This clone was seen a handful of times. The genes are TRBV6-1 and TRBJ2-1; tentative D call: TRBD1 (6 bases). Trimming removed 5 bases from V and 4 bases from J, with 15 bases in between. CDR1 is MNHNS and CDR2 is SASEGT in the germline V gene. The CDR3 sequence is 15 residues long. The CDR3 DNA reads as TGTGCCAGCAGTAAAGAGGACAGCAGGTACAATGAGCAGTTCTTC. It codes for CASSKEDSRYNEQFF.

The chain has TRBV20-1 and TRBJ2-1, with D possibly being TRBD2 (5 bases). The germline gives CDR1 DFQATT, CDR2 SNEGSKA (reference sequence). The CDR3 length is 17 residues. V was clipped by 5 bases and J by 7 bases, with 27 bases between them. The CDR3 loop is CSAYSSAASWSLNEQFF. The CDR3 DNA follows: TGCAGTGCTTACTCCTCAGCAGCTAGCTGGAGTTTAAATGAGCAGTTCTTC.

This clone was picked up a small number of times. A much larger clone lies a single base off, so this may be a read error. The gene calls are TRBV2 and TRBJ1-4, with D maybe TRBD1 (6 bases). Germline V gene sequence: CDR1 SNHLY, CDR2 FYNNEI. This CDR3 is built from 12 residues. Trimming stripped 8 bases from V and 4 bases from J, with 8 bases between. Here the CDR3 reads CASQGRNEKLFF. CDR3 DNA: TGTGCCAGCCAGGGGCGTAATGAAAAACTGTTTTTT.

This clone was picked up a small number of times. One junction end disagrees with the germline gene, perhaps due to a read error. V usage is TRBV28 and J usage is TRBJ1-5; the D gene is possibly TRBD1 (6 bases). The CDR3 contains 15 residues. Germline loops: CDR1 MDHEN, CDR2 SYDVKM. CDR3 protein: CARYNGQGPNQPQHF. As DNA, the CDR3 is TGTGCCCGGTACAACGGTCAGGGGCCAAATCAGCCACAGCATTTT. The full variable domain, in which reference TRBV28 and TRBJ1-5 provide the parts outside the CDR3, is DVKVTQSSRYLVKRTGEKVFLECVQDMDHENMFWYRQDPGLGLRLIYFSYDVKMKEKGDIPEGYSVSREKKERFSLILESASTNQTSMYLCARYNGQGPNQPQHFGDGTRLSIL.

This clone was counted many times. The CDR3 spells CASTPGGYTGELFF. The CDR3, as DNA: TGCGCCAGCACCCCAGGTGGATACACCGGGGAGCTGTTTTTT. The chain couples TRBV5-1 to TRBJ2-2, with D uncertain. Germline-derived CDR1 and CDR2 are SGHRS and YFSETQ. Trimming removed 6 bases from V and 3 bases from J, with 12 bases in between. The CDR3 is 14 amino acids.

Concerning this clone: This may be a read error: a much more frequent sequence differs by one nucleotide. Other nucleotide sequences in the sample specify the same CDR3. The genes are TRBV19 and TRBJ1-4; D remains ambiguous. From germline, CDR1 is LNHDA and CDR2 SQIVND (reference sequence). The CDR3 spans 13 residues. In nucleotides, the CDR3 is TGCGCCAGTAGTCCGGAAATTAATGAAAAACTGTTTTTT. This sequence encodes CASSPEINEKLFF.

This clone was found many times. The chain combines TRBV30 with TRBJ2-6; D ambiguous. Germline V gene sequence: CDR1 GTSNPN, CDR2 SVGIG (reference sequence). This CDR3 spans 16 amino acids. V was clipped by 1 base and J by 0 bases, with 10 bases between them. The CDR3 here is CAWSDPLGSGANVLTF. The CDR3 DNA sequence: TGTGCCTGGAGTGATCCTCTAGGCTCTGGGGCCAACGTCCTGACTTTC.

Notes on this clone: The junction and the germline gene differ at one end; a read error may be behind it. V is TRBV30 and J is TRBJ1-4, with D unclear. Germline CDR1 and CDR2: GTSNPN and SVGIG (reference sequence). The CDR3 has 15 amino acids. Written as DNA, the CDR3 is TGTGTCTGGAGTGTCTTCCGGAACCTTAATGAAAAACTGTTTTTT. This codes for CVWSVFRNLNEKLFF.

This clone was detected many times. This sequence may be a read error, since a much larger clone differs from it by one base. The rearrangement uses TRBV4-2 and TRBJ2-7; no clear D. This CDR3 contains 15 residues. CDR1 LGHNA and CDR2 YNFKEQ come from the germline V gene. V lost 0 bases to trimming and J lost 5 bases, with 14 bases between them. The CDR3 region is CASSQEKAEPHEQYF. CDR3 DNA: TGTGCCAGCAGCCAAGAGAAAGCCGAGCCCCACGAGCAGTACTTC.

In this sample, this clone turned up once. Its ends do not fully match the called genes, so a read error is possible. The rearrangement uses TRBV30 and TRBJ1-1; D is perhaps TRBD1 (6 bases). The length of the CDR3 is 14 residues. Germline V gene data show CDR1 as GTSNPN and CDR2 as SVGIG (reference sequence). The CDR3 reads CDWSTQGLLTEAFF. The CDR3, as DNA: TGTGACTGGAGTACCCAGGGGCTTCTAACTGAAGCTTTCTTT.